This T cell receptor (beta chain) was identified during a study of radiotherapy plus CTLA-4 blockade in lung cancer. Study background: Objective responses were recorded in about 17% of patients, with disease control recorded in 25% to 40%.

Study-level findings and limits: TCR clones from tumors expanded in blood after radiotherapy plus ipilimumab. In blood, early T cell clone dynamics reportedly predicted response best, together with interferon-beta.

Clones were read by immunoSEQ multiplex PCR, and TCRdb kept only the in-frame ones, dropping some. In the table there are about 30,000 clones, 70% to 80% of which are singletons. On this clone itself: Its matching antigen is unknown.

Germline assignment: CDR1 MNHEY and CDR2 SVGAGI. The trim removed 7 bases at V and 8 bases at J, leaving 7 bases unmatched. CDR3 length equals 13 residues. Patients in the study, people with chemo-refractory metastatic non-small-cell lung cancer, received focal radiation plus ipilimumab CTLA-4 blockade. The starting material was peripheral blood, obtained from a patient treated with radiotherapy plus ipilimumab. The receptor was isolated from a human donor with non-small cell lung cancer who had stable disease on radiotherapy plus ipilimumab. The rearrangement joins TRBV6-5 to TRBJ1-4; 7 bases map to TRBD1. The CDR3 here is CASNRQGGEKLFF. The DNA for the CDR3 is TGTGCCAGCAATCGACAGGGTGGCGAAAAACTGTTTTTT.